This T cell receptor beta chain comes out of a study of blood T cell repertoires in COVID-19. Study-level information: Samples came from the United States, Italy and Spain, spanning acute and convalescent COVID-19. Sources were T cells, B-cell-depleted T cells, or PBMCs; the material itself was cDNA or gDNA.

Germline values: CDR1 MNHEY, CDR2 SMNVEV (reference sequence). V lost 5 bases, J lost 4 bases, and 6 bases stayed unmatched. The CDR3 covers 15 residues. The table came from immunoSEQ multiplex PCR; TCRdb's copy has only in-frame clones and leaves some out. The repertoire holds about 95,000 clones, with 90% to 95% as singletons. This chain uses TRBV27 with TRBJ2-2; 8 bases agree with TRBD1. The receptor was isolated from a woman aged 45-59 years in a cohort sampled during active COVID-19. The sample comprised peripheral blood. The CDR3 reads CASSRQGILTGELFF. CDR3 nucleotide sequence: TGTGCCAGCAGTCGACAGGGGATACTCACCGGGGAGCTGTTTTTT.